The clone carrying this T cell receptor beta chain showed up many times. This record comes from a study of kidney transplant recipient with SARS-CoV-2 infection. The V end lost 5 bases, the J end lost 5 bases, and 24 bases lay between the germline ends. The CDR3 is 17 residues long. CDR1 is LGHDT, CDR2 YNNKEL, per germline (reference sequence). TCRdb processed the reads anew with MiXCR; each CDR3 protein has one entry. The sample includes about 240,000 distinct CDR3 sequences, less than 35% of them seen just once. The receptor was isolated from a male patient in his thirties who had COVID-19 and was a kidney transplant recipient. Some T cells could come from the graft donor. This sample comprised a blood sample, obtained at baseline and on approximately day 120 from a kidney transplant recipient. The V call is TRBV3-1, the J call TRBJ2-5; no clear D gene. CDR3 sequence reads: CASSVTCPISFSETQYF. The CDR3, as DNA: TGTGCCAGCAGCGTAACATGTCCCATTTCTTTCTCTGAGACCCAGTACTTC.